The 8 T cell receptor beta chains below all came from one sample that was sequenced in a study of T cells in Graves' hyperthyroidism and ophthalmopathy. Researchers took RNA transcripts and amplified the TCR beta CDR3 regions from them. The HTBI primer set served for first-round RT-PCR of the TCR CDR3. TCRdb redid the calling of the multiplex PCR reads with MiXCR, one entry per CDR3 protein. The sample yields some 500,000 distinct CDR3 sequences, approximately 16% seen once. Sequences were obtained from blood. All receptors come from a woman in her thirties with Graves' ophthalmopathy.

This clonotype was counted many times. The chain employs TRBV28 and TRBJ2-1; maybe TRBD2 (6 bases). Germline loops: CDR1 MDHEN, CDR2 SYDVKM. V shed 8 bases and J shed 0 bases, with 8 bases lying between them. The CDR3 runs 13 residues. CDR3 DNA sequence: TGTGCCAGCCGGGGGAGCTCCTACAATGAGCAGTTCTTC. It is translated as CASRGSSYNEQFF.

This clonotype was detected ten times or more. This rearrangement joins TRBV5-1 to TRBJ2-7; 15 positions match TRBD2. CDR1 is SGHRS, CDR2 YFSETQ, per germline. This CDR3 comprises 18 residues. V was pared by 5 bases and J by 6 bases, with 15 bases of the junction left unmatched. This CDR3 is CASSSGTSGRRRVGEQYF. The CDR3 DNA follows: TGCGCCAGCAGTTCTGGGACTAGCGGGAGGAGGAGGGTTGGCGAGCAGTACTTC.

CDR3 in DNA: TGTGCCATCAGTGCCGCCCTAGGGGCCTACAATGAGCAGTTCTTC. As protein: CAISAALGAYNEQFF. The chain is built from TRBV10-3 and TRBJ2-1; D is perhaps TRBD1 (5 bases). The germline V and J ends were trimmed by 4 bases and 2 bases, with 12 bases remaining between them. This CDR3 spans 15 amino acids. Germline V lookup: CDR1 ENHRY, CDR2 SYGVKD.

CDR3 amino acids: CSANSGTGGEQYF. DNA for the CDR3: TGCAGTGCAAACTCCGGGACGGGGGGCGAGCAGTACTTC. The chain carries TRBV20-1 and TRBJ2-7; 7 bases map to TRBD2. Per the germline V gene, CDR1 is DFQATT and CDR2 is SNEGSKA (reference sequence). This CDR3 spans 13 amino acids. J gave up 6 bases and V 6 bases, and 11 bases lay outside the gene matches.

In this sample, this clonotype turned up a few times. The rearrangement uses TRBV5-1 and TRBJ2-7, with D perhaps TRBD1 (6 bases). Germline lookup yields CDR1 SGHRS and CDR2 YFSETQ. Trimming shortened V by 2 bases and J by 5 bases, and 11 bases separated the two germline ends. This CDR3 is built from 13 residues. The CDR3: CASSFSRTDEQYF. The CDR3 region has the DNA TGCGCCAGCAGCTTTTCTAGGACAGACGAGCAGTACTTC.

Many counts were recorded for this clonotype. The rearrangement uses TRBV7-9 and TRBJ2-7; TRBD1 aligns across 11 bases. V was pared by 0 bases and J by 3 bases, with 4 bases of the junction left unmatched. The CDR3 totals 16 residues. The germline V gene encodes CDR1 SEHNR and CDR2 FQNEAQ (reference sequence). The CDR3 spells CASSLAGGTGGYEQYF. The DNA of the CDR3 is TGTGCCAGCAGCTTAGCTGGCGGGACAGGGGGCTACGAGCAGTACTTC.

This clonotype was seen ten or more times. The chain is built from TRBV7-9 and TRBJ1-2, with D possibly being TRBD1 (5 bases). The CDR3 runs 13 residues. Per the germline V gene, CDR1 is SEHNR and CDR2 is FQNEAQ (reference sequence). Trimming took 4 bases from V and 8 from J, leaving 14 bases between them. CDR3 loop: CASSSLAGDGYTF. The CDR3 region has the DNA TGTGCCAGCAGCTCCCTTGCTGGGGACGGCTACACCTTC.

Ten or more counts support this clonotype. The V call is TRBV5-1, the J call TRBJ2-4; weak D call: TRBD2 (5 bases). This CDR3 has 14 amino acids. Trimming took off 4 bases at V and 8 bases at J, with 16 bases between the two ends. Germline V lookup: CDR1 SGHRS, CDR2 YFSETQ. In DNA form, the CDR3 reads TGCGCCAGCAGCCCGGCACGGGAAGCGGACATTCAGTACTTC. Residues: CASSPAREADIQYF.